The entry below gives a single T cell receptor (beta chain) sequence along with its context. Its antigen is not identified. Treatment described: 10-day PBMC culture with coronavirus spike peptide pools or control peptides (ViraFEST assay). The CDR3 has 13 residues. Trimming removed 6 bases from V and 4 bases from J; junction bases left unmatched: 3. Germline V gene data show CDR1 as SNHLY and CDR2 as FYNNEI. The data were obtained in a study of vaccination and CD4 T cells after COVID-19. Study details: The convalescents, six males and four females, included two who were Hispanic. Study results and caveats: For SARS-CoV-2-reactive clonotypes, the median went from about 22 to 38, a nonsignificant increase. Convalescent patients had a median roughly 86% of post-vaccine SARS-CoV-2-reactive clones that were detected only after vaccination, not before it.

Sequence data for DNA of cultured CD4+ T cells were generated by the Oncomine TCR Beta short-read assay. TCRdb reprocessed the PCR reads with MiXCR, giving one entry per CDR3 protein. The table includes under 25,000 distinct CDR3 sequences, 60% to 80% detected once. This receptor was taken from a human donor who had recovered from COVID-19. J is TRBJ2-3 and V is TRBV2, with 8 nucleotides matching TRBD2. Sequencing was done on a sample of CD4+ T cells from blood, cultured in vitro. The chain's CDR3 is CASRAGGPDTQYF. DNA of the CDR3: TGTGCCAGCAGGGCGGGGGGCCCAGATACGCAGTATTTT.